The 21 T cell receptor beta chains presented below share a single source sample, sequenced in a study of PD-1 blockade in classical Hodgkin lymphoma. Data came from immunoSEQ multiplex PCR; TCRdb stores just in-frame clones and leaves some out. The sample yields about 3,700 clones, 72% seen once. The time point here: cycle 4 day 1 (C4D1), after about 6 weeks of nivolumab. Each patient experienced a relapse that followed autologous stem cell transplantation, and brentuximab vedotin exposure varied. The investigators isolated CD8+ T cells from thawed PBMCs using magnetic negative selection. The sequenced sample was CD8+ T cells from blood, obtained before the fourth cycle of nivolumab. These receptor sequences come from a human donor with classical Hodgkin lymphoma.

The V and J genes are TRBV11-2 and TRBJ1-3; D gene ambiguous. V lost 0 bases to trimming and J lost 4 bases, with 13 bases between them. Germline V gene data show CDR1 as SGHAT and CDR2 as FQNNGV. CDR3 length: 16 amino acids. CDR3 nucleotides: TGTGCCAGCAGCTTAGAACTCGTGGTGTGGGGAAACACCATATATTTT. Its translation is CASSLELVVWGNTIYF.

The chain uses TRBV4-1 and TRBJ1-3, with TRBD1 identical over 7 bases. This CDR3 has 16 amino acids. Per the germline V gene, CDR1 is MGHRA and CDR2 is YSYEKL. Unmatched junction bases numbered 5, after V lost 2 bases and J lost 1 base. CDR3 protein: CASSQSGQLSGNTIYF. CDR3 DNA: TGCGCCAGCAGCCAATCGGGACAGCTGTCTGGAAACACCATATATTTT.

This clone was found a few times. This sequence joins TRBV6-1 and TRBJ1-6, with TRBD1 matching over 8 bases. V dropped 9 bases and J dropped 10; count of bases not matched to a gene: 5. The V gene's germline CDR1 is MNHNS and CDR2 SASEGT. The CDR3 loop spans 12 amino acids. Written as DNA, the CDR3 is TGTGCCAGTGGACAGGGTTACTCACCCCTCCACTTT. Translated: CASGQGYSPLHF.

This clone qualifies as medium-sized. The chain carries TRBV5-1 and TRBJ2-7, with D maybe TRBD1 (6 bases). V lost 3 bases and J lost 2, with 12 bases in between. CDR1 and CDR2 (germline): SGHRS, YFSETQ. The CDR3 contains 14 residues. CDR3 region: CASSSGTLTYEQYF. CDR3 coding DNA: TGCGCCAGCAGCTCCGGGACATTAACCTACGAGCAGTACTTC.

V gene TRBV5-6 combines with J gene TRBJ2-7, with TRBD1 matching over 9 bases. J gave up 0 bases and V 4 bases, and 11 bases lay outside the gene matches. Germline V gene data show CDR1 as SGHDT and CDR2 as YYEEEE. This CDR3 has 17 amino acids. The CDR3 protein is CASSILPGTGTSYEQYV. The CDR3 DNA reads TGTGCCAGCAGCATATTACCCGGGACAGGGACCTCCTACGAGCAGTACGTC.

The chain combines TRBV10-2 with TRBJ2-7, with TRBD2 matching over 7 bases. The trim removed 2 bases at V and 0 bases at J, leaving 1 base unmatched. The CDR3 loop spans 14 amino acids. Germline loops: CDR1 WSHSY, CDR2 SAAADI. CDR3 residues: CASSERLASYEQYF. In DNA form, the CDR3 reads TGCGCCAGCAGTGAGAGACTAGCCTCCTACGAGCAGTACTTC.

CDR3 bases: TGTGCCAGCAGCCATGCCGCCGCGGAGTGGGACACCTACAATGAGCAGTTCTTC. Protein sequence: CASSHAAAEWDTYNEQFF. V gene TRBV4-2 combines with J gene TRBJ2-1; weak D call: TRBD1 (6 bases). CDR1 is LGHNA, CDR2 YNFKEQ, per germline. With 3 bases removed from V and 2 bases from J, the gap between germline ends came to 20 bases. The CDR3 sequence is 18 residues long.

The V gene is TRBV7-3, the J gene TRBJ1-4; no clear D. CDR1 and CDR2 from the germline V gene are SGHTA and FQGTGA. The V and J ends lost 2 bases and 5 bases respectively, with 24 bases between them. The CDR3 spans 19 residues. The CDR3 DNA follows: TGTGCCAGCAGCTTAGCGCGGGGTTTTTCCGTAACAATCAATGAAAAACTGTTTTTT. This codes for CASSLARGFSVTINEKLFF.

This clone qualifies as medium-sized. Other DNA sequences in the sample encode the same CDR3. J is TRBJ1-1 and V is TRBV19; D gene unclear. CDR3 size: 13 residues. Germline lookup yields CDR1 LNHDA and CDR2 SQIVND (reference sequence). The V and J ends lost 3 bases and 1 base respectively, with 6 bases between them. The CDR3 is CASSITANTEAFF. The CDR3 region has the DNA TGTGCCAGTAGTATCACGGCGAACACTGAAGCTTTCTTT. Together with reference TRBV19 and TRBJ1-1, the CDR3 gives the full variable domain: DGGITQSPKYLFRKEGQNVTLSCEQNLNHDAMYWYRQDPGQGLRLIYYSQIVNDFQKGDIAEGYSVSREKKESFPLTVTSAQKNPTAFYLCASSITANTEAFFGQGTRLTVV.

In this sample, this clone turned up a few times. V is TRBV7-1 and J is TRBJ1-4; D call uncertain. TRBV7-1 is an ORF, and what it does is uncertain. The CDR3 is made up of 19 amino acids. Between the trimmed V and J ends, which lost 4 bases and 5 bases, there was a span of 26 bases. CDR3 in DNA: TGTGCCAGCAGCTTAGCGCGGGGTTTTTCCGTAACAATCAATGAAAAACTGTTTTTT. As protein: CASSLARGFSVTINEKLFF.

The CDR3 coding sequence is TGTGCCAGTACAGAGGGGTTGTTCTATGGCTACACCTTC. It yields the protein CASTEGLFYGYTF. The chain combines TRBV19 with TRBJ1-2; possibly TRBD1 for D (5 bases). Germline CDR1 and CDR2: LNHDA and SQIVND (reference sequence). Trimming stripped 7 bases from V and 4 bases from J, with 13 bases between. There are 13 residues in the CDR3.

CDR3 DNA sequence: TGTGCCAGTAGTATAGGAGGGTTTAACTATGGCTACACCTTC. This codes for CASSIGGFNYGYTF. This sequence joins TRBV19 and TRBJ1-2; D not certain. V was cut by 1 base and J by 1 base, with 7 bases left in between. This CDR3 comprises 14 residues. Germline V gene lookup returns CDR1 LNHDA and CDR2 SQIVND (reference sequence). Looking up the rest from reference TRBV19 and TRBJ1-2 gives the full variable domain: DGGITQSPKYLFRKEGQNVTLSCEQNLNHDAMYWYRQDPGQGLRLIYYSQIVNDFQKGDIAEGYSVSREKKESFPLTVTSAQKNPTAFYLCASSIGGFNYGYTFGSGTRLTVV.

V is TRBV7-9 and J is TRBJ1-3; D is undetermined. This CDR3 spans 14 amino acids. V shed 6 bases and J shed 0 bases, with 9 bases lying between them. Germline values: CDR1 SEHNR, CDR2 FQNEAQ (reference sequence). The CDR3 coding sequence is TGTGCCAGCAGGGACGGTGACTCTGGAAACACCATATATTTT. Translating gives CASRDGDSGNTIYF.

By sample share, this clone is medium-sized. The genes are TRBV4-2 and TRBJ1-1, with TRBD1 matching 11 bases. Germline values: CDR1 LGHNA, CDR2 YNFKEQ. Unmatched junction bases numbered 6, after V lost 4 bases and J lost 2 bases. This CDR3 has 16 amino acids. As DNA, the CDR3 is TGTGCCAGCAGCCCCGGGACAGGGGGGTTAAACACTGAAGCTTTCTTT. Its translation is CASSPGTGGLNTEAFF.

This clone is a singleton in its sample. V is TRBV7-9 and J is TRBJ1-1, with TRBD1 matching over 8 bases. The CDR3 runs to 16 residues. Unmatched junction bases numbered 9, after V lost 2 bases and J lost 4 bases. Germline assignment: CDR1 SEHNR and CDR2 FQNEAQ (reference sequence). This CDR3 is CASSLSQGAAGTEAFF. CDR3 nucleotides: TGTGCCAGCAGCTTATCCCAGGGGGCTGCCGGCACTGAAGCTTTCTTT. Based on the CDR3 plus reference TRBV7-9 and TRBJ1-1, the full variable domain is DTGVSQNPRHKITKRGQNVTFRCDPISEHNRLYWYRQTLGQGPEFLTYFQNEAQLEKSRLLSDRFSAERPKGSFSTLEIQRTEQGDSAMYLCASSLSQGAAGTEAFFGQGTRLTVV.

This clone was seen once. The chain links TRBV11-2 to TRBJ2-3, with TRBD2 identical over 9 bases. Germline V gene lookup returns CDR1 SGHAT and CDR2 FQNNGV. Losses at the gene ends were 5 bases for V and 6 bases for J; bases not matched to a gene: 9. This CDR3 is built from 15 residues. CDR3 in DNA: TGTGCCAGCAGCCCTAGCGGGACCACAGGGGATACGCAGTATTTT. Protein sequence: CASSPSGTTGDTQYF.

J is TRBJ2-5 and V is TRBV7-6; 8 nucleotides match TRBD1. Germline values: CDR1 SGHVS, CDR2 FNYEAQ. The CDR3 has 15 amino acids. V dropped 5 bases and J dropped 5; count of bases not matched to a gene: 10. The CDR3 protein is CASSPRAGGSETQYF. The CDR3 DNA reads TGTGCCAGCAGCCCGCGGGCAGGGGGCTCGGAGACCCAGTACTTC.

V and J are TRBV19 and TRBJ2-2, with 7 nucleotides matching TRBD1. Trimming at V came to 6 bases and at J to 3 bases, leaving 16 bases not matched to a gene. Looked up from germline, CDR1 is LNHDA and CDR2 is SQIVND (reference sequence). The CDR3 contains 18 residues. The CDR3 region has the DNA TGTGCCAGTAGGACCCGCCGACAGGGTAAAAAGGACACCGGGGAGCTGTTTTTT. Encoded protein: CASRTRRQGKKDTGELFF.

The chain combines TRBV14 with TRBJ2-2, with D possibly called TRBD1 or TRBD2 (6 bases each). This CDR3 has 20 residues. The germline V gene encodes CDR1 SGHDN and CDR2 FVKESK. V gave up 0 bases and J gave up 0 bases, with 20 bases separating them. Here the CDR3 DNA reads TGTGCCAGCAGCCAAGACCCCCGGGGGCCGGCTTACCCGAACACCGGGGAGCTGTTTTTT. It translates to CASSQDPRGPAYPNTGELFF.

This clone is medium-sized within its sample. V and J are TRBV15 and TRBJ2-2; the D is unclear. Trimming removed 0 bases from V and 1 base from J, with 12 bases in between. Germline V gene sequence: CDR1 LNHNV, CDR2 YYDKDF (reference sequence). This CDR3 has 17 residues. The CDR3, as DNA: TGTGCCACCAGCAGAGATTGGCAGGATCGGAACACCGGGGAGCTGTTTTTT. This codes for CATSRDWQDRNTGELFF.

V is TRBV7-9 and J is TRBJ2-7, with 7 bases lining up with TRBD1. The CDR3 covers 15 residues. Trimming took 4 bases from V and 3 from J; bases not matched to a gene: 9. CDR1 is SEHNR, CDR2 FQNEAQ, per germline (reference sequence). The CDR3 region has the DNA TGTGCCAGCAGCTCGAACCGGGACAGATACTACGAGCAGTACTTC. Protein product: CASSSNRDRYYEQYF.